The 17 T cell receptor beta chains below were found in one sample sequenced in a study of CD8+CD57+ T cells in acquired aplastic anemia. Genomic DNA, the template, was used for profiling of the TCR beta VDJ and CDR3. Each CDR3 protein gets one entry after TCRdb re-called the reads with MiXCR. This table holds roughly 170,000 distinct CDR3 sequences, around 50% found once. For sequencing, patients were chosen who had shown expansion of CD8+CD57+ cells by flow cytometry. Material: sorted CD4+, CD8+, or CD8+CD57+ T cells (not recorded which) from PBMCs. These receptors all stem from a human donor with aplastic anemia.

This clonotype was picked up many times. J is TRBJ1-5 and V is TRBV7-9; D unresolved. Trimming cost V 3 bases and J 7 bases, with 7 bases left between them. Germline CDR1 is SEHNR and CDR2 is FQNEAQ (reference sequence). The CDR3 is 12 residues long. The CDR3 protein is CASSFEGQPQHF. CDR3 in DNA: TGTGCCAGCAGCTTTGAGGGCCAGCCCCAGCATTTT.

The rearrangement joins TRBV2 to TRBJ2-2; D not certain. Germline V CDR1 and CDR2: SNHLY, FYNNEI. The V and J ends lost 4 bases and 6 bases respectively, with 9 bases between them. There are 13 residues in the CDR3. CDR3 sequence (DNA): TGTGCCAGCAGTGTGGTAGGCCCCGGGGAGCTGTTTTTT. Its translation: CASSVVGPGELFF.

In the case of this clonotype: Germline and junction disagree at one end, which may indicate a read error. This chain uses TRBV7-9 with TRBJ2-7; D unclear. The length of the CDR3 is 13 residues. Germline lookup yields CDR1 SEHNR and CDR2 FQNEAQ (reference sequence). The DNA for the CDR3 is TGCGCCAGCAGCTTGGTCATCTCCTACGAGCAGTACTTC. This encodes CASSLVISYEQYF.

This clonotype occurred many times. The chain combines TRBV29-1 with TRBJ1-4; TRBD1 is a possible D gene (5 bases). The CDR3 contains 12 residues. CDR1 SQVTM and CDR2 ANQGSEA come from the germline V gene. V was clipped by 6 bases and J by 8 bases, with 13 bases between them. The CDR3 coding sequence is TGCAGCGTCCGGGGGGACGGCGAAAAACTGTTTTTT. It codes for CSVRGDGEKLFF. Full variable domain (outside the CDR3, taken from reference TRBV29-1 and TRBJ1-4): SAVISQKPSRDICQRGTSLTIQCQVDSQVTMMFWYRQQPGQSLTLIATANQGSEATYESGFVIDKFPISRPNLTFSTLTVSNMSPEDSSIYLCSVRGDGEKLFFGSGTQLSVL.

The chain combines TRBV7-2 with TRBJ2-7; the D gene is possibly TRBD2 (7 bases). Germline lookup yields CDR1 SGHTA and CDR2 FQGNSA. Trimming cost V 7 bases and J 3 bases, with 13 bases left between them. The CDR3 is 13 amino acids. The CDR3 nucleotides read TGTGCCAGCACTCGAGGGGGGGTCTACGAGCAGTACTTC. Residues: CASTRGGVYEQYF.

This rearrangement joins TRBV18 to TRBJ2-3; 8 nucleotides line up with TRBD2. The V gene's germline CDR1 is KGHSH and CDR2 LQKENI. This CDR3 is 15 amino acids long. The J segment lost 3 bases and the V segment lost 6 bases, leaving 8 bases of the junction unmatched. The CDR3 DNA reads TGTGCCAGCTCGACCCCCGGGAGGGGTACAGATACGCAGTATTTT. Translating gives CASSTPGRGTDTQYF.

V gene TRBV7-2 combines with J gene TRBJ1-2; D is possibly TRBD1 (5 bases). This CDR3 comprises 13 residues. The germline gives CDR1 SGHTA, CDR2 FQGNSA. V lost 3 bases, J lost 4 bases, and 9 bases lay in between. Here the CDR3 DNA reads TGTGCCAGCAGCTTGACAGTCTTCTATGGCTACACCTTC. Its protein is CASSLTVFYGYTF.

On this clonotype itself: The missing conserved phenylalanine or tryptophan at the end of this CDR3 makes a read error likely. The J gene is TRBJ2-7, the V gene TRBV2, with D perhaps TRBD1 (6 bases). CDR1 and CDR2 from the germline V gene are SNHLY and FYNNEI. The CDR3 spans 15 residues. Trimming removed 6 bases from V and 2 bases from J, with 17 bases in between. DNA of the CDR3: TGTGCCAGCAGCTCCGGACTGGGACAAACCTACGAGCAGTACCTC. It yields the protein CASSSGLGQTYEQYL.

The rearrangement links TRBV19 to TRBJ2-1; possibly TRBD2 for D (6 bases). Germline values: CDR1 LNHDA, CDR2 SQIVND (reference sequence). V lost 3 bases and J 0 bases, leaving 15 bases between the germline ends. The CDR3 sequence is 17 residues long. For the CDR3, the DNA is TGTGCCAGTAGTATCCCAAGTTTGGGGGGCTCCTACAATGAGCAGTTCTTC. It translates to CASSIPSLGGSYNEQFF.

The chain recombines TRBV7-2 with TRBJ1-3; possible D gene TRBD1, 6 bases. Germline V gene data show CDR1 as SGHTA and CDR2 as FQGNSA. The germline V and J ends were trimmed by 5 bases and 0 bases, with 8 bases remaining between them. This CDR3 has 14 residues. This chain's CDR3 is CASSNRVSGNTIYF. CDR3 sequence (DNA): TGTGCCAGCAGCAACAGGGTCTCTGGAAACACCATATATTTT.

The rearrangement joins TRBV29-1 to TRBJ2-7; D gene unclear. V gave up 5 bases and J gave up 0 bases, with 11 bases separating them. Germline loops: CDR1 SQVTM, CDR2 ANQGSEA. The length of the CDR3 is 13 residues. CDR3 loop: CSVLPESSYEQYF. DNA of the CDR3: TGCAGCGTTCTTCCGGAAAGCTCCTACGAGCAGTACTTC.

CDR3 in DNA: TGTGCCAGCAGCGTAGGGCTAGCGGGGGGAAAACTGTTAGGTACCACAGATACGCAGTATTTT. Encoded protein: CASSVGLAGGKLLGTTDTQYF. This chain connects TRBV9 to TRBJ2-3; 11 bases map to TRBD2. The CDR3 extends over 21 amino acids. J gave up 2 bases and V 0 bases, and 17 bases lay outside the gene matches. Germline V gene lookup returns CDR1 SGDLS and CDR2 YYNGEE.

The chain carries TRBV29-1 and TRBJ2-3; D is possibly TRBD1 (5 bases). The CDR3 totals 15 residues. Deletions cut 5 bases from V and 3 bases from J, with 18 bases between. CDR1 SQVTM and CDR2 ANQGSEA come from the germline V gene. CDR3 coding DNA: TGCAGCGTTCCCCTCGGTGGGGCAAGGACAGATACGCAGTATTTT. It is translated as CSVPLGGARTDTQYF.

This chain uses TRBV19 with TRBJ1-4; 7 bases are shared with TRBD1. V lost 6 bases to trimming and J lost 4 bases; unmatched junction nucleotides: 5. CDR1 and CDR2 (germline): LNHDA, SQIVND (reference sequence). The CDR3 runs 14 residues. CDR3: CASRRTGNNEKLFF. The DNA of the CDR3 is TGTGCCAGTAGGCGGACAGGCAATAATGAAAAACTGTTTTTT.

This clonotype was seen at least ten times. The J gene is TRBJ2-1, the V gene TRBV4-1; TRBD1 is a possible D gene (6 bases). The CDR3 length is 17 residues. Trimming took off 0 bases at V and 8 bases at J, with 20 bases between the two ends. The germline V gene has CDR1 MGHRA and CDR2 YSYEKL. In nucleotides, the CDR3 is TGCGCCAGCAGCCAAGATTTTGGGACAAGCCCGACGGATGAGCAGTTCTTC. It codes for CASSQDFGTSPTDEQFF.

The V call is TRBV7-9, the J call TRBJ2-1; D is perhaps TRBD1 (5 bases). The CDR3 has 13 residues. Trimming left V 5 bases short and J 8 bases short, with 13 bases between. The germline V gene encodes CDR1 SEHNR and CDR2 FQNEAQ (reference sequence). CDR3 residues: CASSPIRVYEQFF. CDR3 nucleotides: TGTGCCAGCAGCCCAATCAGGGTTTATGAGCAGTTCTTC. Full variable domain (outside the CDR3, taken from reference TRBV7-9 and TRBJ2-1): DTGVSQNPRHKITKRGQNVTFRCDPISEHNRLYWYRQTLGQGPEFLTYFQNEAQLEKSRLLSDRFSAERPKGSFSTLEIQRTEQGDSAMYLCASSPIRVYEQFFGPGTRLTVL.

This sequence joins TRBV13 and TRBJ2-5; TRBD2 matches 9 bases. The CDR3 extends over 15 amino acids. V lost 3 bases and J lost 1; bases outside the gene matches: 3. Germline V lookup: CDR1 PRHDT, CDR2 FYEKMQ (reference sequence). CDR3 sequence reads: CASSFKTSGQETQYF. DNA of the CDR3: TGTGCCAGCAGCTTTAAGACTAGCGGCCAAGAGACCCAGTACTTC. The full variable domain, rest sourced from reference TRBV13 and TRBJ2-5, is AAGVIQSPRHLIKEKRETATLKCYPIPRHDTVYWYQQGPGQDPQFLISFYEKMQSDKGSIPDRFSAQQFSDYHSELNMSSLELGDSALYFCASSFKTSGQETQYFGPGTRLLVL.